The sequence of this TCR beta chain was determined in a study of shared T cell receptors in the human thymus. Sequenced by immunoSEQ multiplex PCR; TCRdb stores in-frame clones only, minus some. The sample carries hundreds of thousands of clones, approximately 83% recorded once. The V and J ends lost 2 bases and 3 bases respectively, with 17 bases between them. This CDR3 has 17 residues. Germline-derived CDR1 and CDR2 are LGHNT and FRNRAP. The sample also formed part of further work on human thymus T cells. As that report states: In corrective heart surgery, resections were taken, and these provided the thymus tissue.

The sample comprised thymocytes. The rearrangement links TRBV12-5 to TRBJ2-1; tentative D call: TRBD2 (5 bases). This clonotype originated in a girl under three years old with a congenital heart defect. The CDR3 DNA reads TGTGCTAGTGGTTTGCGAAACGGGGATAACTACTACAATGAGCAGTTCTTC. This encodes CASGLRNGDNYYNEQFF.